Below, one T cell receptor (beta chain) is given with its context. Its antigen is as yet unknown. This record belongs to a study of shared clonotypes between healthy human individuals. V was pared by 7 bases and J by 4 bases, with 11 bases between. This CDR3 is built from 13 residues. Germline values: CDR1 SQVTM, CDR2 ANQGSEA. Study-level points and caveats: Sequencing depth was a factor that was expected to affect clonotype sharing among donors. Naive subsets typically showed greater estimated richness than memory subsets.

When replicate PCRs were run on sorted subsets, they used 200 ng DNA, 30,000 to 35,000 T cell genomes. Libraries were prepared by immunoSEQ multiplex PCR; TCRdb keeps only in-frame clonotypes and omits some of them. The data contain 2,500,000 or so clones, approximately 94% of them singletons. The sample taken for sequencing was naive CD4+ T cells from PBMCs. Subset specified: CD45RA+ positively selected. The receptor's source is a man between 18 and 29 years old in good health. Some clones in this sample may be carry-over from other donors' samples. The chain uses TRBV29-1 and TRBJ2-6, with a tentative D call TRBD1 (6 bases). The CDR3 DNA reads TGCAGCGCCGCAGGGGTCGGGGCCAACGTCCTGACTTTC. Translating it yields CSAAGVGANVLTF. Looking up the rest from reference TRBV29-1 and TRBJ2-6 gives the full variable domain: SAVISQKPSRDICQRGTSLTIQCQVDSQVTMMFWYRQQPGQSLTLIATANQGSEATYESGFVIDKFPISRPNLTFSTLTVSNMSPEDSSIYLCSAAGVGANVLTFGAGSRLTVL.